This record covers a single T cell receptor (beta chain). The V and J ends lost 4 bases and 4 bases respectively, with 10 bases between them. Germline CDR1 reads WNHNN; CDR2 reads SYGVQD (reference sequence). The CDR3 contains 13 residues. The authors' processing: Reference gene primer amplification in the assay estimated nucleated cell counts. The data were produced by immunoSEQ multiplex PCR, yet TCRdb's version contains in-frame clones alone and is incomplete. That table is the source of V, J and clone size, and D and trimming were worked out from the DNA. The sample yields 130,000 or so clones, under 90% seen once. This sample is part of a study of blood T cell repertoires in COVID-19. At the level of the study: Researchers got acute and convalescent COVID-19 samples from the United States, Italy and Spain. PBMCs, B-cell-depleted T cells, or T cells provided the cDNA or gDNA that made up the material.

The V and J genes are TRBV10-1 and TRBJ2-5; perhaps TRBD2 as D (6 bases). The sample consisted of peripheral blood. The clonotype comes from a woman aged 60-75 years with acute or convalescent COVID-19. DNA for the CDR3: TGCGCCAGCAGTGCGGGGGTAGGAGAGACCCAGTACTTC. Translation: CASSAGVGETQYF.